This TCR beta chain is from a study of vaccination effects on CD4 cells after COVID-19. At the level of the study: It was two doses of either the BNT162b2 or mRNA-1273 vaccine that participants received. A couple of convalescent patients gave samples 16 days and one week before vaccination.

Sequencing was preceded by expansion of antigen-specific CD4+ T cells with viral peptide pools in the ViraFEST assay. Following an approximately 11-day culture, CD4+ T cells were purified. Infection with SARS-CoV-2 occurred in the person between March and December 2020, and PCR confirmed it. Concerning this clone: Its antigen is not identified.

Here immunoSEQ multiplex PCR was the method, and the copy in TCRdb shows in-frame clones only, minus some. This table holds some 40,000 clones, about two thirds found once. General study findings and limits: Missing from the study were early post-infection timepoints, and its convalescent patients were few.

Deletions cut 5 bases from V and 6 bases from J, with 14 bases between. The CDR3 has 14 residues. The V gene's germline CDR1 is SEHNR and CDR2 FQNEAQ (reference sequence). J is TRBJ2-1 and V is TRBV7-9; D gene uncertain. This receptor was obtained from a human donor who had a prior SARS-CoV-2 infection. Here the sequenced sample was CD4+ T cells from PBMCs cultured with HCoV-NL63 spike peptides, taken before COVID-19 vaccination. The DNA for the CDR3 is TGTGCCAGCAGCCCTCCGGACGGGCGCAATGAGCAGTTCTTC. Residues: CASSPPDGRNEQFF.